The 21 T cell receptor beta chains below were found in one sample sequenced in a study of shared clonotypes between healthy human individuals (dated by TCRdb to 2020 to 2021). Libraries were constructed by the immunoSEQ multiplex PCR assay. TCRdb limited this immuneACCESS table to in-frame rearrangements with V and J called. A share of clones is missing; checked studies link under half to unresolved V genes, and the rest is unexplained. The table for this sample lists hundreds of thousands of clones; around 72% of them were counted only once. The ten largest clones add up to approximately 1.8% of the sample. Sequenced material: memory CD4+ T cells sorted from blood. The cell subset or site tag for this specimen amounts to: CD45RA-negative fraction. These receptors came from a woman aged 25 to 39 in good health.

This clone appeared once. At the DNA level, this CDR3 is encoded by other sequences in the same sample as well. The chain uses TRBV2 and TRBJ2-7, with 8 positions matching TRBD2. The CDR3 totals 13 residues. The V segment lost 8 bases and the J segment 1 base; nucleotides outside the gene matches: 4. The germline CDR1 and CDR2 sequences are SNHLY and FYNNEI. The CDR3 here is CASGLAGSYEQYF. For the CDR3, the DNA is TGTGCCAGCGGACTAGCAGGTTCCTACGAGCAGTACTTC.

In nucleotides, the CDR3 is TGTGCCAGCAGCTTATCCCGGGGGGCGCAGTTCTTC. Protein product: CASSLSRGAQFF. The chain combines TRBV11-2 with TRBJ2-1; D is perhaps TRBD2 (7 bases). Trimming took 2 bases from V and 12 from J, leaving 11 bases between them. Germline values: CDR1 SGHAT, CDR2 FQNNGV. The CDR3 runs 12 residues.

The chain is built from TRBV5-1 and TRBJ2-5, with TRBD2 matching over 10 bases. Trimming took 0 bases from V and 3 from J; bases not matched to a gene: 8. Germline V gives CDR1 SGHRS, CDR2 YFSETQ. This CDR3 comprises 17 residues. Written as DNA, the CDR3 is TGCGCCAGCAGCTTGGGCTGGACTAGCGGAGAAAAAGAGACCCAGTACTTC. Its protein product is CASSLGWTSGEKETQYF.

The rearrangement links TRBV28 to TRBJ2-1; TRBD2 agrees at 11 bases. This CDR3 is 17 amino acids long. CDR1 and CDR2 from the germline V gene are MDHEN and SYDVKM. After removal of 7 bases from V and 2 bases from J, the junction contained 10 bases not matched to a gene. CDR3 in DNA: TGTGCCAGCACAGCCCTTACTAGCGGGAGACCCTACAATGAGCAGTTCTTC. Translated, it gives CASTALTSGRPYNEQFF.

This chain links TRBV10-3 with TRBJ1-1, with D tentatively TRBD1 (6 bases). This CDR3 has 17 amino acids. Germline CDR1 reads ENHRY; CDR2 reads SYGVKD. V gave up 2 bases and J gave up 2 bases, with 18 bases separating them. This chain's CDR3 is CAISEQPGHKGNTEAFF. The CDR3 bases are TGTGCCATCAGTGAGCAGCCGGGACACAAGGGAAACACTGAAGCTTTCTTT.

The chain links TRBV7-2 to TRBJ1-5; no clear D gene. The CDR3 contains 13 residues. V lost 1 base and J 7 bases, leaving 8 bases between the germline ends. Germline V CDR1 and CDR2: SGHTA, FQGNSA. CDR3 protein: CASSLGFKQPQHF. The CDR3 DNA follows: TGTGCCAGCAGCTTAGGATTTAAGCAGCCCCAGCATTTT.

This rearrangement joins TRBV9 to TRBJ2-5; 10 bases match TRBD2. Near its end, the DNA agrees better with TRBJ2-7, so the J call may be wrong. Germline CDR1 reads SGDLS; CDR2 reads YYNGEE. The CDR3 is 13 amino acids. The CDR3 reads CASRRTSGYEQYF. The CDR3 bases are TGTGCCAGCAGGAGGACTAGCGGCTACGAGCAGTACTTC.

The chain couples TRBV29-1 to TRBJ2-1, with 8 positions matching TRBD2. The germline V gene encodes CDR1 SQVTM and CDR2 ANQGSEA. With 7 bases clipped from V and 4 bases from J, the junction kept 6 bases outside the gene matches. The CDR3 is made up of 13 amino acids. The CDR3 region is CSGRVAGYNEQFF. CDR3 DNA sequence: TGCAGCGGTAGGGTAGCGGGGTACAATGAGCAGTTCTTC.

A single count supports this clone. The rearrangement uses TRBV7-8 and TRBJ2-7; D call uncertain. This CDR3 spans 13 amino acids. Germline V lookup: CDR1 SGHVS, CDR2 FQNEAQ. V lost 6 bases to trimming and J lost 4 bases, with 13 bases between them. DNA for the CDR3: TGTGCCAGCAGGCCAATTTCTCGGTACGAGCAGTACTTC. It codes for CASRPISRYEQYF.

This chain's CDR3 is CASSPVPTNEKLFF. DNA of the CDR3: TGTGCCAGCAGCCCGGTACCCACTAATGAAAAACTGTTTTTT. V and J are TRBV6-1 and TRBJ1-4; D is unclear. The CDR3 runs 14 residues. The germline gives CDR1 MNHNS, CDR2 SASEGT. V was trimmed by 6 bases and J by 2 bases, leaving 10 bases between them.

The chain carries TRBV7-9 and TRBJ2-1; D could derive from TRBD1 or TRBD2 (5 bases each). Germline CDR1 SEHNR, CDR2 FQNEAQ (reference sequence). The CDR3 loop spans 13 amino acids. The ends were cut back, 5 bases at V and 8 bases at J, with 13 bases in the middle. CDR3 region: CASSIAGADEQFF. CDR3 DNA: TGTGCCAGCAGCATCGCCGGGGCCGATGAGCAGTTCTTC.

Comment on this clone: Other DNA sequences from this sample encode an identical CDR3 as well. The chain has TRBV28 and TRBJ1-2; D is uncertain. In germline, CDR1 is MDHEN, CDR2 SYDVKM. The V and J ends lost 2 bases and 3 bases respectively, with 4 bases between them. There are 12 residues in the CDR3. The CDR3 loop is CASSLMDYGYTF. In DNA form, the CDR3 reads TGTGCCAGCAGTTTAATGGACTATGGCTACACCTTC.

This chain joins TRBV19 and TRBJ1-5; D is ambiguous. Trimming removed 4 bases at V and 0 bases at J, with 10 bases between. Germline V gene lookup returns CDR1 LNHDA and CDR2 SQIVND (reference sequence). This CDR3 is built from 15 residues. This CDR3 reads CASSTLWYSNQPQHF. CDR3 DNA: TGTGCCAGTAGTACCCTGTGGTATAGCAATCAGCCCCAGCATTTT.

V and J are TRBV5-1 and TRBJ2-1, with D unclear. Germline CDR1 is SGHRS and CDR2 is YFSETQ. V shed 0 bases and J shed 6 bases, with 10 bases lying between them. CDR3 length equals 14 residues. In DNA, the CDR3 is TGCGCCAGCAGCTTGGTCCAGAATTTCAATGAGCAGTTCTTC. This encodes CASSLVQNFNEQFF.

The chain joins TRBV5-4 to TRBJ2-7; TRBD2 might be the D (6 bases). The germline V gene encodes CDR1 SGHNT and CDR2 YYREEE (reference sequence). CDR3 length equals 14 residues. Trimming removed 5 bases at V and 5 bases at J, with 17 bases between. In DNA form, the CDR3 reads TGTGCCAGCAGGTTCCAAAGCGGGTCGGACGAGCAGTACTTC. This translates into CASRFQSGSDEQYF.

In its sample, this clone was seen once. The chain joins TRBV5-1 to TRBJ2-3; D remains ambiguous. This CDR3 has 11 residues. Germline assignment: CDR1 SGHRS and CDR2 YFSETQ. Trimming took 0 bases from V and 7 from J, leaving 3 bases between them. CDR3 bases: TGCGCCAGCAGCTTGGAAAATACGCAGTATTTT. Its protein product is CASSLENTQYF.

The chain uses TRBV7-2 and TRBJ2-5; D may be TRBD1 or TRBD2 (5 bases each). The V gene lost 2 bases and the J gene lost 5 bases, with 15 bases spanning the gap. CDR3 length: 15 amino acids. The V gene's germline CDR1 is SGHTA and CDR2 FQGNSA. The CDR3 region is CASSLRTGTGETQYF. CDR3 DNA sequence: TGTGCCAGCAGCTTAAGAACTGGGACGGGGGAGACCCAGTACTTC.

The V gene is TRBV19, the J gene TRBJ2-2; perhaps TRBD2 as D (6 bases). Germline V gives CDR1 LNHDA, CDR2 SQIVND (reference sequence). The CDR3 is 14 amino acids. Trimming shortened V by 5 bases and J by 1 base, and 8 bases separated the two germline ends. The CDR3 here is CASSWRGNTGELFF. Written as DNA, the CDR3 is TGTGCCAGTAGTTGGAGGGGGAACACCGGGGAGCTGTTTTTT. The complete variable domain, with remaining parts taken from reference TRBV19 and TRBJ2-2, reads DGGITQSPKYLFRKEGQNVTLSCEQNLNHDAMYWYRQDPGQGLRLIYYSQIVNDFQKGDIAEGYSVSREKKESFPLTVTSAQKNPTAFYLCASSWRGNTGELFFGEGSRLTVL.

This clone showed up just a few times. At the DNA level, this CDR3 is encoded by other sequences in the same sample as well. The rearrangement uses TRBV28 and TRBJ2-5; D is ambiguous. The germline gives CDR1 MDHEN, CDR2 SYDVKM. This CDR3 region has 12 residues. With 2 bases removed from V and 3 bases from J, the gap between germline ends came to 4 bases. The CDR3: CASSLQEETQYF. The CDR3 region has the DNA TGTGCCAGCAGTTTACAGGAAGAGACCCAGTACTTC. Combining the CDR3 with reference TRBV28 and TRBJ2-5 gives the whole variable domain DVKVTQSSRYLVKRTGEKVFLECVQDMDHENMFWYRQDPGLGLRLIYFSYDVKMKEKGDIPEGYSVSREKKERFSLILESASTNQTSMYLCASSLQEETQYFGPGTRLLVL.

This chain links TRBV10-3 with TRBJ1-4, with D possibly TRBD1 on 6 matching bases. CDR1 is ENHRY and CDR2 is SYGVKD in the germline V gene. V lost 11 bases and J lost 4, with 14 bases in between. CDR3 length: 13 residues. CDR3 loop: CAASGASNEKLFF. For the CDR3, the DNA is TGTGCCGCTTCAGGGGCAAGTAATGAAAAACTGTTTTTT.

The rearrangement links TRBV5-1 to TRBJ2-3; D not resolved. CDR1 and CDR2 from the germline V gene are SGHRS and YFSETQ. The CDR3 spans 15 residues. The germline V and J ends were trimmed by 0 bases and 4 bases, with 12 bases remaining between them. The CDR3 sequence is CASSLGGQAADTQYF. CDR3 coding DNA: TGCGCCAGCAGCTTGGGAGGTCAGGCGGCAGATACGCAGTATTTT. The full variable domain, with the rest looked up from reference TRBV5-1 and TRBJ2-3, is KAGVTQTPRYLIKTRGQQVTLSCSPISGHRSVSWYQQTPGQGLQFLFEYFSETQRNKGNFPGRFSGRQFSNSRSEMNVSTLELGDSALYLCASSLGGQAADTQYFGPGTRLTVL.